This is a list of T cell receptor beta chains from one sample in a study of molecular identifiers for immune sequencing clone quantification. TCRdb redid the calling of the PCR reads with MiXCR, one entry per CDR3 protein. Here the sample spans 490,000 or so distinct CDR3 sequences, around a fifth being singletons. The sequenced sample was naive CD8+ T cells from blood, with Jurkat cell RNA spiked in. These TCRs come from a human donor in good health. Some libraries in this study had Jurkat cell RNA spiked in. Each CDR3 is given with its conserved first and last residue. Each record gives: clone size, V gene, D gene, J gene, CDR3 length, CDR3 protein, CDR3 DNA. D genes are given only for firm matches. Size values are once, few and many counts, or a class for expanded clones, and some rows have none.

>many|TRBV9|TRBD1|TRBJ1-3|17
CASSPSPGQSSGNTIYF
TGTGCCAGCAGCCCCTCCCCGGGACAGAGCTCTGGAAACACCATATATTTT
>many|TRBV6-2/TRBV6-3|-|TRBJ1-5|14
CASSHDVGYQPQHF
TGTGCCAGCAGCCACGACGTGGGCTATCAGCCCCAGCATTTT
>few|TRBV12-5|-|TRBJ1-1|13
CASGSGMNTEAFF
TGTGCTAGTGGTTCAGGAATGAACACTGAAGCTTTCTTT
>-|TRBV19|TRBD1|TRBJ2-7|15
CASSTGQGTDYEQYF
TGTGCCAGTAGTACGGGACAGGGGACGGACTACGAGCAGTACTTC
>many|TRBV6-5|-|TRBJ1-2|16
CASSFSPGPGIYGYTF
TGTGCCAGCAGTTTTTCACCCGGACCGGGAATTTATGGCTACACCTTC
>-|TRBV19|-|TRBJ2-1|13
CASSIGLVREQFF
TGTGCCAGTAGTATAGGACTAGTTCGGGAGCAGTTCTTC
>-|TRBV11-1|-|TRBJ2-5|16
CASSLGVASGRETQYF
TGTGCCAGCAGCTTAGGCGTGGCCTCTGGTAGGGAGACCCAGTACTTC
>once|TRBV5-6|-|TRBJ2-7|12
CASSLRTYEQCF
TGTGCCAGCAGCTTGCGAACCTACGAGCAGTGCTTC
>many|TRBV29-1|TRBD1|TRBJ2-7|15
CSVELPGQTLYEQYF
TGCAGCGTCGAGCTTCCGGGACAGACGTTGTACGAGCAGTACTTC
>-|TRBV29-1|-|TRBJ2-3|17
CSVESLEGSSSTDTQYF
TGCAGCGTTGAAAGTCTAGAAGGTAGCAGTAGCACAGATACGCAGTATTTT
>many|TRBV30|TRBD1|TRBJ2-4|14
CAFPTGDAKNIQYF
TGTGCCTTCCCGACAGGGGATGCCAAAAACATTCAGTACTTC
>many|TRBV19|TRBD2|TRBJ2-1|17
CASSTLAGPSSYNEQFF
TGTGCCAGTAGTACCTTAGCGGGTCCTAGCTCCTACAATGAGCAGTTCTTC
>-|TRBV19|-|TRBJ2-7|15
CASSPGGQPPYEQYF
TGTGCCAGTAGCCCCGGGGGACAGCCGCCCTACGAGCAGTACTTC
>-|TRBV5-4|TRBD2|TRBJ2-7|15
CASGSGGASPYEQYF
TGTGCCAGCGGGAGCGGGGGGGCGAGCCCCTACGAGCAGTACTTC
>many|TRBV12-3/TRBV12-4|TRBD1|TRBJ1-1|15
CASSYPTGDEAEAFF
TGTGCCAGCTCCTACCCTACAGGGGATGAGGCTGAAGCTTTCTTT
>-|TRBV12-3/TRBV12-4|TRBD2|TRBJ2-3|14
CASSWGGRTDTQYF
TGTGCCAGCAGTTGGGGGGGAAGGACAGATACGCAGTATTTT
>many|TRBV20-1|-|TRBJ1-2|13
CSARVPVSYGYTF
TGCAGTGCTAGAGTACCCGTAAGCTATGGCTACACCTTC
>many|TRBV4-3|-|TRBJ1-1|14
CASSHGNVASEAFF
TGCGCCAGCAGCCACGGAAACGTAGCGTCTGAAGCTTTCTTT
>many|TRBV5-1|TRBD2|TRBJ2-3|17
CASSSSERGEITDTQYF
TGCGCCAGCAGCTCGTCCGAGCGGGGGGAGATCACAGATACGCAGTATTTT
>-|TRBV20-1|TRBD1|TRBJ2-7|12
CSAPGQGYEQYF
TGCAGTGCTCCGGGACAGGGGTACGAGCAGTACTTC
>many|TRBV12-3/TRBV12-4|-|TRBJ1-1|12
CASTTHGGEAFF
TGTGCCAGCACCACGCACGGGGGAGAAGCTTTCTTT
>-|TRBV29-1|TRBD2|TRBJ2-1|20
CSVQSWTGTSATSSYNEQFF
TGCAGCGTCCAATCCTGGACCGGGACTAGCGCGACAAGCTCCTACAATGAGCAGTTCTTC
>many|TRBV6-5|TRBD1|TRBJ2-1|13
CASRNRGNYEQFF
TGTGCCAGCAGGAACAGGGGTAACTATGAGCAGTTCTTC
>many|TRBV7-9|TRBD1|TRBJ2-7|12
CATQAGGHEQYF
TGTGCCACCCAGGCAGGGGGTCACGAGCAGTACTTC
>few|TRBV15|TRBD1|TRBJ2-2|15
CATSIRQGNAGELFF
TGTGCCACCAGCATTCGACAGGGGAACGCCGGGGAGCTGTTTTTT
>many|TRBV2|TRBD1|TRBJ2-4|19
CASSPSPGTGGLAKNIQYF
TGTGCCAGCAGCCCTTCCCCCGGGACAGGGGGCTTAGCCAAAAACATTCAGTACTTC
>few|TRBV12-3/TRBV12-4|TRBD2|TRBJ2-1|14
CASSFAGGVNEQFF
TGTGCCAGCAGTTTTGCGGGGGGGGTCAATGAGCAGTTCTTC
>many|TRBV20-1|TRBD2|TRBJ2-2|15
CSAIVPSGYTGELFF
TGCAGTGCTATCGTTCCTAGCGGATACACCGGGGAGCTGTTTTTT
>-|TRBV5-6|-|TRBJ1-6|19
CASSLGGPTLVSYNSPLHF
TGTGCCAGCAGCTTGGGGGGCCCGACCCTTGTGTCCTATAATTCACCCCTCCACTTT
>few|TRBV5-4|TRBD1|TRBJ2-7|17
CASSIIPPGQEAYEQYF
TGTGCCAGCAGCATCATCCCTCCGGGACAGGAAGCCTACGAGCAGTACTTC
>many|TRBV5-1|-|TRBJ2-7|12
CASSLNPYEQYF
TGCGCCAGCAGCTTGAATCCCTACGAGCAGTACTTC
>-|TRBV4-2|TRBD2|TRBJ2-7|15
CASSPLADFPYEQYF
TGTGCCAGCAGCCCACTAGCGGATTTTCCCTACGAGCAGTACTTC
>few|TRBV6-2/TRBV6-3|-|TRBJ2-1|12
CASQRADNEQFF
TGTGCCAGCCAGAGGGCCGACAATGAGCAGTTCTTC
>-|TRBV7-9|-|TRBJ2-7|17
CASSSSYQGNIVYEQYF
TGTGCCAGCAGCTCCTCTTATCAGGGCAACATAGTCTACGAGCAGTACTTC
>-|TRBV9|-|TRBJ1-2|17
CASSVSPSEQTPYGYTF
TGTGCCAGCAGCGTCAGCCCCTCCGAACAGACACCCTATGGCTACACCTTC
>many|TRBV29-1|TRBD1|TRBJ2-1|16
CSVEGQQDRAYNEQFF
TGCAGCGTTGAAGGCCAACAAGACAGGGCCTACAATGAGCAGTTCTTC
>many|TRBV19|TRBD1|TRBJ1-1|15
CASSAGTALNTEAFF
TGTGCCAGTAGTGCCGGGACAGCGTTGAACACTGAAGCTTTCTTT
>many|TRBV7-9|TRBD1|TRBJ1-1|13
CASSFGDRTEAFF
TGTGCCAGCAGCTTTGGGGACAGAACTGAAGCTTTCTTT
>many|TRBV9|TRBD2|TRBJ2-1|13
CASSGGLSNEQFF
TGTGCCAGCAGCGGGGGACTATCGAATGAGCAGTTCTTC
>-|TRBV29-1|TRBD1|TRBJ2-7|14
CSVRGTGSSYEQYF
TGCAGCGTCAGGGGGACAGGGAGCTCCTACGAGCAGTACTTC
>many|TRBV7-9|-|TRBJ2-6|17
CASIAVPGADGANVLTF
TGTGCCAGCATCGCCGTACCGGGCGCCGATGGGGCCAACGTCCTGACTTTC
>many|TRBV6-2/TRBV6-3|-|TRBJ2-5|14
CASSYSGLQETQYF
TGTGCCAGCAGTTACTCGGGACTCCAAGAGACCCAGTACTTC
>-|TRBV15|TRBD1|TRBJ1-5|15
CATSRSTGGAQPQHF
TGTGCCACCAGCAGGAGCACAGGGGGTGCTCAGCCCCAGCATTTT
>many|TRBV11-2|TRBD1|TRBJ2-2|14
CASRGQGGTGELFF
TGTGCCAGCAGGGGACAGGGGGGCACCGGGGAGCTGTTTTTT
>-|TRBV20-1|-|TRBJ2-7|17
CSARDIRGIHNPYEQYF
TGCAGTGCTAGAGATATTCGAGGAATACATAACCCCTACGAGCAGTACTTC
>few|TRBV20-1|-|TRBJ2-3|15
CSARALWGPTDTQYF
TGCAGTGCTAGAGCGTTGTGGGGGCCCACAGATACGCAGTATTTT
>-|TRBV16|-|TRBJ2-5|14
CASSQSTTQETQYF
TGTGCCAGCAGCCAATCAACAACCCAAGAGACCCAGTACTTC
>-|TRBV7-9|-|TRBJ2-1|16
CASSLSHRSSYNEQFF
TGTGCCAGCAGCTTGTCTCACCGAAGCTCCTACAATGAGCAGTTCTTC
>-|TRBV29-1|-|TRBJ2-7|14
CSVVVQASAYEQYF
TGCAGCGTTGTAGTCCAAGCATCGGCCTACGAGCAGTACTTC